One sample yielded the 2 T cell receptor beta chains listed below, sequenced in a study of T cell clonality in common variable immunodeficiency. Data came from immunoSEQ multiplex PCR; TCRdb stores just in-frame clones and leaves some out. The sample holds 42,000 or so clones, and no clone turns up only once. Input material: peripheral blood mononuclear cells. The receptors were sampled from a person between 18 and 69 years old in good health.

Comments on this clone: The read halts 3 residues ahead of the CDR3 end, with the missing end drawn from the germline J gene. The V call is TRBV11-2, the J call TRBJ2-1; D is unresolved. This CDR3 is 12 amino acids long. Trimming pared 9 bases from V and 6 bases from J, leaving 12 bases between. From germline, CDR1 is SGHAT and CDR2 FQNNGV. Here the CDR3 reads CASRETSNEQFF. The DNA read from the CDR3 is TGTGCCAGTCGCGAGACTTCCAATGAG.

This clone has ten or more counts. The read stops 3 residues short of the end of the CDR3; the missing end is completed from the germline J gene. The same CDR3 also results from other DNA sequences found in this sample. This rearrangement joins TRBV20-1 to TRBJ2-3; 12 positions agree with TRBD2. Germline CDR1 and CDR2: DFQATT and SNEGSKA (reference sequence). This CDR3 region has 17 residues. V trimming: 3 bases; J trimming: 2 bases; junction bases outside the gene matches: 9. The part of the CDR3 DNA that was read is TGCAGTGCTAGGATTACTAGCGGGAGGTTTGACACAGATACG. Amino acid sequence: CSARITSGRFDTDT. The full CDR3 protein reads CSARITSGRFDTDTQYF.